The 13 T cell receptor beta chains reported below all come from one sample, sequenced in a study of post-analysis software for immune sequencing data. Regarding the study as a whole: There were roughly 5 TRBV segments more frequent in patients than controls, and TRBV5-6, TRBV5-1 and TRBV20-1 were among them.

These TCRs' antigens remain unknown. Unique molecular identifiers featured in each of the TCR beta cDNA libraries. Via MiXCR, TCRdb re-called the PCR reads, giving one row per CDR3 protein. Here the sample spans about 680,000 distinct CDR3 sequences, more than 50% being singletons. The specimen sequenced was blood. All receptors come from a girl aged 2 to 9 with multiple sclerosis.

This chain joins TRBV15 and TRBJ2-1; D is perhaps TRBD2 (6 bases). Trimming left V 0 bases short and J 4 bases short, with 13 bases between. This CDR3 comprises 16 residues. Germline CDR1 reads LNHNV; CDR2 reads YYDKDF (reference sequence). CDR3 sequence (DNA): TGTGCCACCAGCAGAGAGGGAGGAGGGCCATACAATGAGCAGTTCTTC. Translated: CATSREGGGPYNEQFF.

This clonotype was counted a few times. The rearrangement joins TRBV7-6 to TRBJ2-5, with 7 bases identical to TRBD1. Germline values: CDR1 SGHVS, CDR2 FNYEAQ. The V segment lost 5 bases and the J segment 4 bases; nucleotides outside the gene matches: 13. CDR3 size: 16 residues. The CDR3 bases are TGTGCCAGCAGCCCGACCCCTGAGGGGGCCCGAGAGACCCAGTACTTC. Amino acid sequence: CASSPTPEGARETQYF.

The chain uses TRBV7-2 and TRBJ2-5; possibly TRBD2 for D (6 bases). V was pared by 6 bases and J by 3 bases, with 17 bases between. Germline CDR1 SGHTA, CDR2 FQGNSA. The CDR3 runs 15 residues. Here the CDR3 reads CASSSPAGNEETQYF. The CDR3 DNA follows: TGTGCCAGCAGTTCGCCGGCGGGGAACGAAGAGACCCAGTACTTC.

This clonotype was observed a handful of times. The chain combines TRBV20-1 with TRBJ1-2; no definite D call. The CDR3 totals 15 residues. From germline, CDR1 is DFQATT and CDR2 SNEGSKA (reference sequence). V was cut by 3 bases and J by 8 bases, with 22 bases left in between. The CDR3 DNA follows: TGCAGTGCTAGTGGTATCGGGCAGCCCCTTGGAGGCTACACCTTC. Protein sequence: CSASGIGQPLGGYTF.

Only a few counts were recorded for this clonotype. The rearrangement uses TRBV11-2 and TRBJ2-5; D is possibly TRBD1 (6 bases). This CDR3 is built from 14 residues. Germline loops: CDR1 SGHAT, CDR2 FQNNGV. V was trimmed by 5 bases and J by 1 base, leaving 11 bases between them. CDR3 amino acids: CASSTTGSQETQYF. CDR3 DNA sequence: TGTGCCAGCAGCACTACAGGGAGCCAAGAGACCCAGTACTTC. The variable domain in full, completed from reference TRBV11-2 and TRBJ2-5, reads EAGVAQSPRYKIIEKRQSVAFWCNPISGHATLYWYQQILGQGPKLLIQFQNNGVVDDSQLPKDRFSAERLKGVDSTLKIQPAKLEDSAVYLCASSTTGSQETQYFGPGTRLLVL.

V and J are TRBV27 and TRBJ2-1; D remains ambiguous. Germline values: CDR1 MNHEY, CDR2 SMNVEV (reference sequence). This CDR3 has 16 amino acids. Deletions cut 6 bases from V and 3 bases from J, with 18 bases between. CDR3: CASRGALDPGYNEQFF. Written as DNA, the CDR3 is TGTGCCAGCAGAGGAGCGCTTGACCCAGGCTACAATGAGCAGTTCTTC.

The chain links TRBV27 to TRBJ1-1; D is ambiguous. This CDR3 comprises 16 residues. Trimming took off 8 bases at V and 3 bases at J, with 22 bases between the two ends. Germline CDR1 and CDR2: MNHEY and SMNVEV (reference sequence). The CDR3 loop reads CASVGLPWNDDTEAFF. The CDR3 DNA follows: TGTGCCAGCGTAGGGCTCCCATGGAACGATGACACTGAAGCTTTCTTT.

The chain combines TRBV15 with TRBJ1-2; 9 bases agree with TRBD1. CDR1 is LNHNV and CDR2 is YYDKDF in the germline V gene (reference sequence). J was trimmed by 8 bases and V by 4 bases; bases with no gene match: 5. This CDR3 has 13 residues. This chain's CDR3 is CATSKQGADGYTF. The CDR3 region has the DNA TGTGCCACCAGCAAACAGGGGGCCGACGGCTACACCTTC.

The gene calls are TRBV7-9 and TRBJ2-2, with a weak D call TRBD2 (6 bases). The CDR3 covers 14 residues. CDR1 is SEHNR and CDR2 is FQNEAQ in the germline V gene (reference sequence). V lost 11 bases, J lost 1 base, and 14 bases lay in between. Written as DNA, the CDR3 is TGTGCCCCCCGGGACTCCATGAACACCGGGGAGCTGTTTTTT. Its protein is CAPRDSMNTGELFF.

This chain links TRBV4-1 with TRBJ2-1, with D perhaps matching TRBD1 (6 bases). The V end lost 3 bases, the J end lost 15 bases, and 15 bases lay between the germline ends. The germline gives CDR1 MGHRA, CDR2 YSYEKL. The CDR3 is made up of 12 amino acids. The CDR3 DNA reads TGCGCCAGCAGCCACCCACAGGGCTCGCGGTTCTTC. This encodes CASSHPQGSRFF.

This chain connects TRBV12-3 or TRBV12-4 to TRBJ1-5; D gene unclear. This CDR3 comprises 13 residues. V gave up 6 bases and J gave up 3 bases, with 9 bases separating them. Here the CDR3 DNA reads TGTGCCAGCAGAAGGACGGACAATCAGCCCCAGCATTTT. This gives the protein CASRRTDNQPQHF.

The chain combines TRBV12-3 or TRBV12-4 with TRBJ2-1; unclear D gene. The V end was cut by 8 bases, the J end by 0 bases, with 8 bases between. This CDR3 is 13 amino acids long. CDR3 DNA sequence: TGTGCCAGCCAGGTGAGCTCCTACAATGAGCAGTTCTTC. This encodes CASQVSSYNEQFF.

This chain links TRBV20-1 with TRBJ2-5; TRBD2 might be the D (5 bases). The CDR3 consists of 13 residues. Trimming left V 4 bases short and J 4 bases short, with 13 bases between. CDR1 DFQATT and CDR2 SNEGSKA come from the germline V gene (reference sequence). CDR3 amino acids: CSAKRASVETQYF. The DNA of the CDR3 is TGCAGTGCTAAGAGGGCGAGTGTAGAGACCCAGTACTTC.